This T cell receptor beta chain is drawn from a study of early T cells in non-severe SARS-CoV-2 infection. Study in general: Unpaired chains resulted from sequencing bulk RNA of unsorted whole blood. Study results and limitations: CD4 and private specificities were missed by VDJdb matching, which favored anti-spike CD8 responses.

V lost 2 bases and J 0 bases, leaving 12 bases between the germline ends. Germline V CDR1 and CDR2: SGHAT, FQNNGV. The CDR3 loop spans 16 amino acids. Researchers tagged individual cDNA molecules with unique molecular identifiers. TCRdb independently ran MiXCR on the 5' RACE reads; one entry per CDR3 protein. The table has 59,000 or so distinct CDR3 sequences, roughly 12% seen once. In the case of this clonotype: What it binds is not known.

The source of this sequence is an adult who was a healthcare worker with PCR-confirmed SARS-CoV-2 infection or an uninfected control (not recorded which). The chain couples TRBV11-2 to TRBJ2-3; possible D gene TRBD1, 6 bases. This sample comprised whole blood, obtained at baseline. CDR3 protein: CASSLFGRGSTDTQYF. The CDR3 DNA reads TGTGCCAGCAGCTTATTCGGCAGGGGTAGCACAGATACGCAGTATTTT.